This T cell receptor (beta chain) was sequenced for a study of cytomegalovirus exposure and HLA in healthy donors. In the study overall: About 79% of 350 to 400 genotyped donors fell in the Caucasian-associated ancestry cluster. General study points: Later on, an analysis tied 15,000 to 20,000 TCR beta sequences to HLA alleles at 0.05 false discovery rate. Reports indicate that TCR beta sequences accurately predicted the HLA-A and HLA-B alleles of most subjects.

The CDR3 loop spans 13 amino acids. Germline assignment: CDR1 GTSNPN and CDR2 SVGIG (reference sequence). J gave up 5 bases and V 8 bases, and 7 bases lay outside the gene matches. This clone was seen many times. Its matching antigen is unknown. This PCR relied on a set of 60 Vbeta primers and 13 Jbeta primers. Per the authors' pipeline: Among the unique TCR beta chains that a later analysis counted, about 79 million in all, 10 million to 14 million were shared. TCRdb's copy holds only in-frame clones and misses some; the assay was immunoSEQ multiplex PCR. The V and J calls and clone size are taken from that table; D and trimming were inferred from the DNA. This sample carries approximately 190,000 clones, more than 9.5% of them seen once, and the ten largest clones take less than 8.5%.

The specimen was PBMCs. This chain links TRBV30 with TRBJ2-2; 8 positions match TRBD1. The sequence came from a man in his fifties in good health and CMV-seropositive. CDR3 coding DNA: TGTGCCGTAACAGGGGGGAGGACCGGGGAGCTGTTTTTT. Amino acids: CAVTGGRTGELFF.